Listed here is a single T cell receptor beta chain. Its antigen is unknown. The data belong to a study of cytomegalovirus exposure and HLA in healthy donors. The PCR employed 60 Vbeta primers together with 13 Jbeta primers. Sequencing used immunoSEQ multiplex PCR; TCRdb keeps in-frame clones, though not all of them. The data show some 190,000 clones, with about 77% seen just once and 2% to 3% held by the top ten. The study's findings and limits: The authors later found most CMV-associated TCR beta chains appeared HLA-restricted.

These donors, healthy bone marrow donors, were studied. CDR3 length: 15 residues. Germline V lookup: CDR1 SGHNT, CDR2 YYREEE (reference sequence). The ends lost 4 bases at V and 3 bases at J; junction bases unmatched: 6. The sequence came from a woman in her 30s in good health and CMV-seropositive. The V gene is TRBV5-4, the J gene TRBJ2-2; 7 positions match TRBD2. Sequenced: PBMCs. The CDR3 nucleotides read TGTGCCAGCAGCGTCCAGAGCGGGGACACCGGGGAGCTGTTTTTT. Residues: CASSVQSGDTGELFF.